The clone carrying this TCR beta chain was observed a few times. Every TCR cDNA molecule bore a unique molecular identifier. One entry per CDR3 protein results from TCRdb running MiXCR on the 5' RACE reads. This sample has approximately 6,000 distinct CDR3 sequences, with 7.5% to 9% found just once. The CDR3 has 14 amino acids. V lost 6 bases to trimming and J lost 1 base, with 12 bases between them. This record comes from a study of spatial heterogeneity in lung cancer. Described time point: sample taken at primary tumor resection. The TCR sequence derives from a female donor with early-stage non-small cell lung cancer. This sample comprised normal lung tissue next to the tumor, obtained at surgery. This chain joins TRBV12-3 or TRBV12-4 and TRBJ1-1; D gene uncertain. The CDR3 reads CASSRSPGNTEAFF. CDR3 DNA: TGTGCCAGCAGCCGGAGCCCAGGGAACACTGAAGCTTTCTTT.